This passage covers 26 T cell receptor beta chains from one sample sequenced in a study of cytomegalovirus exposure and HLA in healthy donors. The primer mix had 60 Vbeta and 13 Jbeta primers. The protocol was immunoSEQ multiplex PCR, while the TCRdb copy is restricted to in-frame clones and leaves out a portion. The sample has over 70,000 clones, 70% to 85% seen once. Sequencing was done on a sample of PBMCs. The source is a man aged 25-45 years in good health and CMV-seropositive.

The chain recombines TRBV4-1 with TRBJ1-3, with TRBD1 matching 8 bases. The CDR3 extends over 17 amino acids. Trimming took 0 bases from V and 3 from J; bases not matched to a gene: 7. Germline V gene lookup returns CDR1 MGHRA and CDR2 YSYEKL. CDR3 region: CASSQDRQGASGNTIYF. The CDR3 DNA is TGCGCCAGCAGCCAAGATCGCCAGGGGGCTAGTGGAAACACCATATATTTT.

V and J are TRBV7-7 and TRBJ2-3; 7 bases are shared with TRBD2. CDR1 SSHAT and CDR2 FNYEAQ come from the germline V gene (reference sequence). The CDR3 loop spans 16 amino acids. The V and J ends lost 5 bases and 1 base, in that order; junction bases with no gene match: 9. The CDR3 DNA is TGTGCCAGCAGCCCCACTGGGAGGGGCGGCACAGATACGCAGTATTTT. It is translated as CASSPTGRGGTDTQYF.

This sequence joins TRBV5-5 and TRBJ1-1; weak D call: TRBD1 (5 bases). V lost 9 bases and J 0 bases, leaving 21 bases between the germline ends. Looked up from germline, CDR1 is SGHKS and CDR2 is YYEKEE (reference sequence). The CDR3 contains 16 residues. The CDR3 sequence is CAIEDSASYLNTEAFF. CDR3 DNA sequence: TGTGCCATCGAAGACAGTGCATCATATTTGAACACTGAAGCTTTCTTT.

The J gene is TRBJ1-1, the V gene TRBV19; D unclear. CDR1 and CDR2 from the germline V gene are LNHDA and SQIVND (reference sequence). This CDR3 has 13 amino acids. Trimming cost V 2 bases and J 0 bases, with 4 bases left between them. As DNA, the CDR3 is TGTGCCAGTAGTATACAGATGAACACTGAAGCTTTCTTT. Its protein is CASSIQMNTEAFF.

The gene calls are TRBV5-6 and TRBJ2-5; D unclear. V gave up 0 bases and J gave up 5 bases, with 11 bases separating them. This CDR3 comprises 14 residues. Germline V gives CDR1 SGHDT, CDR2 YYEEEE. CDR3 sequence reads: CASSLVARRETQYF. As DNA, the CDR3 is TGTGCCAGCAGCTTGGTGGCGCGGCGGGAGACCCAGTACTTC.

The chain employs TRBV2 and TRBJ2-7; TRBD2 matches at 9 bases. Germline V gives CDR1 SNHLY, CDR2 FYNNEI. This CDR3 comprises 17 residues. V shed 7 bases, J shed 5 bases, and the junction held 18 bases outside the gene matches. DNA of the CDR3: TGTGCCAGCATTGACCCGGGCGGGAGGGCCGACGGGAACGAGCAGTACTTC. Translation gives CASIDPGGRADGNEQYF. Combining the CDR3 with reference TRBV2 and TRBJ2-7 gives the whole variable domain EPEVTQTPSHQVTQMGQEVILRCVPISNHLYFYWYRQILGQKVEFLVSFYNNEISEKSEIFDDQFSVERPDGSNFTLKIRSTKLEDSAMYFCASIDPGGRADGNEQYFGPGTRLTVT.

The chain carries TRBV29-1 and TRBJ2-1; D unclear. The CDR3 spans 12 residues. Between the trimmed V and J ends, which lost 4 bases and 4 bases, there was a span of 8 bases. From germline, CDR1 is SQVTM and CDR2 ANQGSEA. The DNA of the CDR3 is TGCAGCGTTGGAGGAACTTACAATGAGCAGTTCTTC. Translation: CSVGGTYNEQFF.

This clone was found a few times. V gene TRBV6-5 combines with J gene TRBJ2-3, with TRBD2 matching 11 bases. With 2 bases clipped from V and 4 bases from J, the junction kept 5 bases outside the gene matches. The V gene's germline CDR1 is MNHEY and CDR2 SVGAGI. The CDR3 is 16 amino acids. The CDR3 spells CASSYVAGGPADTQYF. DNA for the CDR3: TGTGCCAGCAGTTACGTAGCGGGAGGGCCTGCAGATACGCAGTATTTT.

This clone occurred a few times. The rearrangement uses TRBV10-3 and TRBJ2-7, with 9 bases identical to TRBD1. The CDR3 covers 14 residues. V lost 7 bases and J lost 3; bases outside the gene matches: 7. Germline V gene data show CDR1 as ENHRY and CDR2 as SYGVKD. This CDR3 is CAITPGQGIYEQYF. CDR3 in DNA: TGTGCCATCACTCCGGGACAGGGAATCTACGAGCAGTACTTC.

CDR3 in DNA: TGTGCCAGCAGCTTAGTGGTCAGGGACTATGGCTACACCTTC. Translating it yields CASSLVVRDYGYTF. J is TRBJ1-2 and V is TRBV7-8; TRBD1 is a possible D gene (5 bases). Trimming cost V 1 base and J 3 bases, with 9 bases left between them. The CDR3 contains 14 residues. Germline values: CDR1 SGHVS, CDR2 FQNEAQ.

The CDR3 coding sequence is TGCGCCAGCAGCTTAACAGATGAGCTGTTTTTT. Residues: CASSLTDELFF. This chain connects TRBV5-1 to TRBJ2-2; D is undetermined. The CDR3 loop spans 11 amino acids. Trimming pared 2 bases from V and 11 bases from J, leaving 7 bases between. Germline V gives CDR1 SGHRS, CDR2 YFSETQ.

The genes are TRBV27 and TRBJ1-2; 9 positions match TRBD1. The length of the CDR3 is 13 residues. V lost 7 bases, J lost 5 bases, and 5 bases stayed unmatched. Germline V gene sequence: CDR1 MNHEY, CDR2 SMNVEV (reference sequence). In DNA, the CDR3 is TGTGCCAGCAAAGCCGGGACAGGGTATGGCTACACCTTC. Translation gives CASKAGTGYGYTF.

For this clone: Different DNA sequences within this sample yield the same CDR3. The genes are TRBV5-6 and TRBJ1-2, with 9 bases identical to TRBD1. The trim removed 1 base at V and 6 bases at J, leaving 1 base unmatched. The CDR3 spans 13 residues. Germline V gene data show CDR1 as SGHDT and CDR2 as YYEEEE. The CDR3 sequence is CASSLRQGDGYTF. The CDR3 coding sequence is TGTGCCAGCAGCTTGCGACAGGGGGATGGCTACACCTTC.

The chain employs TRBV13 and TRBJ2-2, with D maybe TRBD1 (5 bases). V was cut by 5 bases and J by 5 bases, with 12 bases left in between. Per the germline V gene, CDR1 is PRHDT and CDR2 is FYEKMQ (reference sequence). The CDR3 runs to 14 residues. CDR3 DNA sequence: TGTGCCAGCAGCCCACTGGACATTACCGGGGAGCTGTTTTTT. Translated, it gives CASSPLDITGELFF.

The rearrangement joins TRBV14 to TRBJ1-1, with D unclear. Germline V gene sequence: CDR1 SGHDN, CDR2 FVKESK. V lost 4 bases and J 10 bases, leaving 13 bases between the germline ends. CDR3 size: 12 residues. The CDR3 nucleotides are TGTGCCAGCAGCCCCCTTGGTAGTGGAGCTTTCTTT. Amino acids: CASSPLGSGAFF. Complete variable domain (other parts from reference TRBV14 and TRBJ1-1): EAGVTQFPSHSVIEKGQTVTLRCDPISGHDNLYWYRRVMGKEIKFLLHFVKESKQDESGMPNNRFLAERTGGTYSTLKVQPAELEDSGVYFCASSPLGSGAFFGQGTRLTVV.

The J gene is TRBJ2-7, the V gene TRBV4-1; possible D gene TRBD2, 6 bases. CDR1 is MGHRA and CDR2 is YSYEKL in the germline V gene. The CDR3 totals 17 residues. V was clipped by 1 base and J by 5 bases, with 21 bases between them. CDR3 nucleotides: TGCGCCAGCAGCCAAGGGGGATTGGGGGGTCTTTGGAACGAGCAGTACTTC. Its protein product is CASSQGGLGGLWNEQYF.

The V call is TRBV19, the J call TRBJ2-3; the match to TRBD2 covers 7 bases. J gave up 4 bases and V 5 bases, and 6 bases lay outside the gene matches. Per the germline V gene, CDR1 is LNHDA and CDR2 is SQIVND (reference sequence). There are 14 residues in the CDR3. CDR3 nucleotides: TGTGCCAGTAGTTTCGGCGGGAGCGCAGATACGCAGTATTTT. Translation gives CASSFGGSADTQYF.

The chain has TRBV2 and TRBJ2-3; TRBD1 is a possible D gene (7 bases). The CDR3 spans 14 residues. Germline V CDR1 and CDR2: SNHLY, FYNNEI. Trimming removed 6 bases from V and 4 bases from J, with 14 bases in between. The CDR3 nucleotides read TGTGCCAGCAGAAGTCAGGGGGGCTCAGATACGCAGTATTTT. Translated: CASRSQGGSDTQYF.

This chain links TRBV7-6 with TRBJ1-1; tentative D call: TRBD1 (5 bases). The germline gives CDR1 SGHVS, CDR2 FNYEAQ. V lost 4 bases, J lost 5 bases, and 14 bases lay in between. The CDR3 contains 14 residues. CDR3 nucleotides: TGTGCCAGCAGCTCACGACGGGGGGGGACTGAAGCTTTCTTT. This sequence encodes CASSSRRGGTEAFF.

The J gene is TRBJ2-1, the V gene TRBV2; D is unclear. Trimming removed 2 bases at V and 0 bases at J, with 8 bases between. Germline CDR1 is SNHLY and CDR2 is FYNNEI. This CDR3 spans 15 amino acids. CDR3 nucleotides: TGTGCCAGCAGTGAATCTGCTAACTCCTACAATGAGCAGTTCTTC. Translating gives CASSESANSYNEQFF.

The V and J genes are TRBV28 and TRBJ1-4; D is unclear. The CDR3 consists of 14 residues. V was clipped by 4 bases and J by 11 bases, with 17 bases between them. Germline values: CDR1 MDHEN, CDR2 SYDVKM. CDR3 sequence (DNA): TGTGCCAGCAGTTCGGGAGTGGAGAAGAAGAAACTGTTTTTT. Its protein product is CASSSGVEKKKLFF.

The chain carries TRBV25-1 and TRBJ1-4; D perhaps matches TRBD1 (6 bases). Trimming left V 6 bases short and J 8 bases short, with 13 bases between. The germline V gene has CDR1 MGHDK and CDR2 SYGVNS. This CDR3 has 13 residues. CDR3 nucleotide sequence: TGTGCCAGCAGGGACAGCCCAGGGGAAAAACTGTTTTTT. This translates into CASRDSPGEKLFF.

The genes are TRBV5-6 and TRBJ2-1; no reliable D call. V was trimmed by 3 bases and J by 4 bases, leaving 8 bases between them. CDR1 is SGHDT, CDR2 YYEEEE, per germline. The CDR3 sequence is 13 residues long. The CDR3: CASSYPGYNEQFF. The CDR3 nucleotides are TGTGCCAGCAGCTACCCAGGTTACAATGAGCAGTTCTTC.

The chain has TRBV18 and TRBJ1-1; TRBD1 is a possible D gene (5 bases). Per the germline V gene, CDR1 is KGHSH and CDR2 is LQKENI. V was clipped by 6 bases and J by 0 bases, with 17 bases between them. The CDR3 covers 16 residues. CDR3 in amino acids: CASSRSIRDVNTEAFF. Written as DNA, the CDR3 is TGTGCCAGCTCGCGCAGCATCAGGGATGTGAACACTGAAGCTTTCTTT.

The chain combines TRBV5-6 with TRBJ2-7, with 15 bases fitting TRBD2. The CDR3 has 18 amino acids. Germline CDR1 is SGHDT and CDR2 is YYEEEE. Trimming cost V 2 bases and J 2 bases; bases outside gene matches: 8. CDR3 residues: CASSFRGLAGGPTYEQYF. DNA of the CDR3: TGTGCCAGCAGCTTCCGGGGACTAGCGGGGGGTCCGACCTACGAGCAGTACTTC.

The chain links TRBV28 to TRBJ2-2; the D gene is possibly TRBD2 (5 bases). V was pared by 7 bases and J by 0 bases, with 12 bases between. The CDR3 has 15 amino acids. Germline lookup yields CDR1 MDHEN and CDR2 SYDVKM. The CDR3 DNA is TGTGCCAGCATAATGGGGAGCACGAACACCGGGGAGCTGTTTTTT. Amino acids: CASIMGSTNTGELFF.